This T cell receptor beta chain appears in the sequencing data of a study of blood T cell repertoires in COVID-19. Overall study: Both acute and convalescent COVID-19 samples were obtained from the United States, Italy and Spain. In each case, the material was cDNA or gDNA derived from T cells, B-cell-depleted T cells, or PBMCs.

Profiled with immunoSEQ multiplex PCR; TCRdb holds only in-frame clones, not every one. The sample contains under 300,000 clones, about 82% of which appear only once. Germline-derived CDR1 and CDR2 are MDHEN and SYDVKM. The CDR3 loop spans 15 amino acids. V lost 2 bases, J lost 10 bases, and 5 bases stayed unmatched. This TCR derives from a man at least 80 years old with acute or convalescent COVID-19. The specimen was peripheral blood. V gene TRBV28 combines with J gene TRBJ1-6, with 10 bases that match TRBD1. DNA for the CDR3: TGTGCCAGCAGTTTAAGGACAGGGGGTCGATCACCCCTCCACTTT. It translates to CASSLRTGGRSPLHF.